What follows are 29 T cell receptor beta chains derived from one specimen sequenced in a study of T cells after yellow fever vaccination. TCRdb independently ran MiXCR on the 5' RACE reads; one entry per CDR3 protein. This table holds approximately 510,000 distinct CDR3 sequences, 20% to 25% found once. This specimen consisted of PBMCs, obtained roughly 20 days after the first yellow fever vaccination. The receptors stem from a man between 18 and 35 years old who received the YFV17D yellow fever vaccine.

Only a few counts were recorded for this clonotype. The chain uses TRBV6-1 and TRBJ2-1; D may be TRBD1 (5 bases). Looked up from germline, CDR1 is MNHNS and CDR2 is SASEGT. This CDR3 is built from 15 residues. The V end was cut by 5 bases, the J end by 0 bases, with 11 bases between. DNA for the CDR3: TGTGCCAGCAGTCCCCAAGACAGCTCCTACAATGAGCAGTTCTTC. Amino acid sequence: CASSPQDSSYNEQFF.

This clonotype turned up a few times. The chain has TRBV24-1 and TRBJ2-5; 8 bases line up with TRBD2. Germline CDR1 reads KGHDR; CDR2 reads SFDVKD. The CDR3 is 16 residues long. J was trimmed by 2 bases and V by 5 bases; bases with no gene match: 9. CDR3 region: CATSGPGGRRQETQYF. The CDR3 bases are TGTGCCACCAGTGGGCCGGGAGGGCGTCGGCAAGAGACCCAGTACTTC.

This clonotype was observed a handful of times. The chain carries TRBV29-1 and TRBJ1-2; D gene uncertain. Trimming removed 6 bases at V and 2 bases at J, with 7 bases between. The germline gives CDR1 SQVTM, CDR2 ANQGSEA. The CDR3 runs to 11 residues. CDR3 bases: TGCAGCGTACGCGTGAACTATGGCTACACCTTC. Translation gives CSVRVNYGYTF.

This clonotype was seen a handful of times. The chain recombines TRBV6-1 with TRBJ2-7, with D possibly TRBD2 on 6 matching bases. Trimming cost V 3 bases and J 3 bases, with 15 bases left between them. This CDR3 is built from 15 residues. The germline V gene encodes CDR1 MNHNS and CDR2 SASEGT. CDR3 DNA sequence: TGTGCCAGCAGTGAGGGAGGCATATTAAACTACGAGCAGTACTTC. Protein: CASSEGGILNYEQYF.

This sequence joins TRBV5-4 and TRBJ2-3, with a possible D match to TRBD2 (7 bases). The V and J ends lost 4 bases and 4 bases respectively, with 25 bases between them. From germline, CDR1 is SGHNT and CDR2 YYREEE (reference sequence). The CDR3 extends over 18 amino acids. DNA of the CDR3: TGTGCCAGCAGCGGGGGGGGCAATAACAGGCCGATGGCAGATACGCAGTATTTT. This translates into CASSGGGNNRPMADTQYF.

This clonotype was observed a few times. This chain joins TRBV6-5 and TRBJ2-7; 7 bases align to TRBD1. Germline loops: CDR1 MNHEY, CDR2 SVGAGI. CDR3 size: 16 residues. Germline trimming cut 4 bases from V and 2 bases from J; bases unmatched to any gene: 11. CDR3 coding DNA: TGTGCCAGCAGTTCCAGACAGGGCGCCTTGACCTACGAGCAGTACTTC. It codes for CASSSRQGALTYEQYF.

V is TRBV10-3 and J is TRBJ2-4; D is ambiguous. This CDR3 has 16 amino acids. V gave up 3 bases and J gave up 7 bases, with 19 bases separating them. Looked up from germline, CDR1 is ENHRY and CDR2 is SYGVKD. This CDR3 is CAISDGQGRGQNIQYF. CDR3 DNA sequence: TGTGCCATCAGTGATGGGCAAGGTCGTGGGCAGAACATTCAGTACTTC.

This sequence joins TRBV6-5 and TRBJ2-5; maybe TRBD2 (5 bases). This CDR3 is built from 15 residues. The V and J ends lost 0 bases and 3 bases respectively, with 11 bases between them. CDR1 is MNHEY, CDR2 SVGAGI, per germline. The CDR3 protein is CASSYSSGVEETQYF. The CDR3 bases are TGTGCCAGCAGTTACTCCTCCGGGGTAGAAGAGACCCAGTACTTC.

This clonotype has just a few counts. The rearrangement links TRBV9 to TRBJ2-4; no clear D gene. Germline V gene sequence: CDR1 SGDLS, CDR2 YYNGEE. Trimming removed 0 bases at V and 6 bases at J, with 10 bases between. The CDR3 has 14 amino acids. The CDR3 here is CASSVAGSGNIQYF. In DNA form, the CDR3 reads TGTGCCAGCAGCGTAGCCGGCTCAGGAAACATTCAGTACTTC. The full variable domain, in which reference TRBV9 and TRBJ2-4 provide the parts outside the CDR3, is DSGVTQTPKHLITATGQRVTLRCSPRSGDLSVYWYQQSLDQGLQFLIQYYNGEERAKGNILERFSAQQFPDLHSELNLSSLELGDSALYFCASSVAGSGNIQYFGAGTRLSVL.

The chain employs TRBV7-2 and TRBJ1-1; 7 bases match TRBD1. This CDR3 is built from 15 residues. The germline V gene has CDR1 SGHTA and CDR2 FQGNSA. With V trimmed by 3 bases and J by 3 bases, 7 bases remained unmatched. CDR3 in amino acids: CASSFLGDRDTEAFF. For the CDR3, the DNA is TGTGCCAGCAGCTTCTTAGGAGACAGGGACACTGAAGCTTTCTTT.

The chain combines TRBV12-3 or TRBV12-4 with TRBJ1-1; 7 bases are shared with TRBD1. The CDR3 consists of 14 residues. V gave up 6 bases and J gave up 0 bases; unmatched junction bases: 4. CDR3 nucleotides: TGTGCCAGCAGGGCCGGGACAGTGAACACTGAAGCTTTCTTT. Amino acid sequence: CASRAGTVNTEAFF.

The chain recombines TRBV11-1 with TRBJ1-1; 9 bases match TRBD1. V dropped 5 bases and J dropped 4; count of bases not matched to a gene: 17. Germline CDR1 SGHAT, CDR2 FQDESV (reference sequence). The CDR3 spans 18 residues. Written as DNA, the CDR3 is TGTGCCAGCAGCCCTAGGGGGTACAGGGGGCGACTAGGCACTGAAGCTTTCTTT. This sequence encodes CASSPRGYRGRLGTEAFF.

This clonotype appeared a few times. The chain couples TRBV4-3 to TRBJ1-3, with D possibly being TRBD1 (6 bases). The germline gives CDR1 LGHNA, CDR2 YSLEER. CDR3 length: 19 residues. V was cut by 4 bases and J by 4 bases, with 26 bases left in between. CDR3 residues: CASSPRGLGSITEGNTIYF. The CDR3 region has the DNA TGCGCCAGCAGCCCGCGGGGGCTCGGATCTATCACAGAGGGAAACACCATATATTTT.

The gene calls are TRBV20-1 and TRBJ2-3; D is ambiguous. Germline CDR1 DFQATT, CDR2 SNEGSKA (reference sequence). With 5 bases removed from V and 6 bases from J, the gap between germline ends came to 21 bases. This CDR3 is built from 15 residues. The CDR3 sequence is CSAVSGQAFPDTQYF. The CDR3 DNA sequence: TGCAGTGCTGTGTCAGGCCAGGCCTTCCCGGATACGCAGTATTTT.

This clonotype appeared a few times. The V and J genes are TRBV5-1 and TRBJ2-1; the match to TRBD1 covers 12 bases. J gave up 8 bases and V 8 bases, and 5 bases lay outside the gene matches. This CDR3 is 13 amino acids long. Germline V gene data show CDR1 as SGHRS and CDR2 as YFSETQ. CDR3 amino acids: CASAGQGADEQFF. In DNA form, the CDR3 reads TGCGCCAGTGCGGGACAGGGGGCGGATGAGCAGTTCTTC. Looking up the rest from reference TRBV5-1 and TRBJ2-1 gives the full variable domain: KAGVTQTPRYLIKTRGQQVTLSCSPISGHRSVSWYQQTPGQGLQFLFEYFSETQRNKGNFPGRFSGRQFSNSRSEMNVSTLELGDSALYLCASAGQGADEQFFGPGTRLTVL.

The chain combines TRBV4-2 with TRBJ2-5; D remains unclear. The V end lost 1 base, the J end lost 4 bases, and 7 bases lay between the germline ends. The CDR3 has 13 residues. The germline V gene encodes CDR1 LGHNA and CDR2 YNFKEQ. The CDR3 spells CASSQGERETQYF. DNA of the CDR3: TGTGCCAGCAGCCAAGGGGAACGAGAGACCCAGTACTTC.

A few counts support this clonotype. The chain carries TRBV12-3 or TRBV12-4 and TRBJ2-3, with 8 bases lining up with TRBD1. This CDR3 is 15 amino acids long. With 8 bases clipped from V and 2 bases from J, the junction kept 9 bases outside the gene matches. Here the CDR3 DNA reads TGTGCCAGCCGGTACGGGACAGGAGACACAGATACGCAGTATTTT. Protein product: CASRYGTGDTDTQYF.

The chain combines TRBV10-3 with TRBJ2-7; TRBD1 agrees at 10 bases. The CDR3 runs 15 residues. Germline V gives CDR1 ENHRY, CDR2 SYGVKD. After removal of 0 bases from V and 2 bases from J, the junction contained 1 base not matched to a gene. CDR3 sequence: CAISESGTGAYEQYF. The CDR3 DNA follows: TGTGCCATCAGTGAGTCGGGGACAGGGGCCTACGAGCAGTACTTC.

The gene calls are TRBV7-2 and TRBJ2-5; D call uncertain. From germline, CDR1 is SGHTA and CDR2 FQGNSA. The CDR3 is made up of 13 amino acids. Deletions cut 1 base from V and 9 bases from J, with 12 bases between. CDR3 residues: CASSLVSGGAQYF. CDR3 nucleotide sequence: TGTGCCAGCAGCTTAGTATCCGGTGGGGCCCAGTACTTC.

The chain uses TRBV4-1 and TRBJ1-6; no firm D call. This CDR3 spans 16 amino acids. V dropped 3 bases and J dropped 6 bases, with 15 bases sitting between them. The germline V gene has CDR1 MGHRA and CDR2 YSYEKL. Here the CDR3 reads CASSHRDTDPNSPLHF. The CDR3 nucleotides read TGCGCCAGCAGCCACCGAGACACCGACCCTAATTCACCCCTCCACTTT.

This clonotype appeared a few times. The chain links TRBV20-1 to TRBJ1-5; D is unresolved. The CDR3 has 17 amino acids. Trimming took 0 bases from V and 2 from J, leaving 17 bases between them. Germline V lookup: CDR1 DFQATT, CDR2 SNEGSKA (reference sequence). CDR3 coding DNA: TGCAGTGCTAGAGATCCACAACTTGACAATCGCAATCAGCCCCAGCATTTT. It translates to CSARDPQLDNRNQPQHF.

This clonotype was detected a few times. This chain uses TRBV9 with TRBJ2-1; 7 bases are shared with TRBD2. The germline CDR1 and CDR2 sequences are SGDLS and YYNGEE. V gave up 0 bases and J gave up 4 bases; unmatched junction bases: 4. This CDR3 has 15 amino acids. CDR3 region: CASSVDGGGYNEQFF. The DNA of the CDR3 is TGTGCCAGCAGCGTAGATGGGGGGGGGTACAATGAGCAGTTCTTC.

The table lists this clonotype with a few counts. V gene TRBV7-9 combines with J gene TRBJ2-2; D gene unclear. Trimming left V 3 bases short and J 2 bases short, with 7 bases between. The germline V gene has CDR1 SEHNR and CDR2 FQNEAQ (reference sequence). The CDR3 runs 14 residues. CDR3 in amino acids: CASSLVENTGELFF. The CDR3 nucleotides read TGTGCCAGCAGCTTGGTCGAAAACACCGGGGAGCTGTTTTTT.

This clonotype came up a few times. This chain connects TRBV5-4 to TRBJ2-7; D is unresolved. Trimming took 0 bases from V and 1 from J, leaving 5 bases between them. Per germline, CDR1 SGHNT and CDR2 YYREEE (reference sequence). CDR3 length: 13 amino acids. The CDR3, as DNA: TGTGCCAGCAGCTTGGGGGAATCCTACGAGCAGTACGTC. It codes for CASSLGESYEQYV.

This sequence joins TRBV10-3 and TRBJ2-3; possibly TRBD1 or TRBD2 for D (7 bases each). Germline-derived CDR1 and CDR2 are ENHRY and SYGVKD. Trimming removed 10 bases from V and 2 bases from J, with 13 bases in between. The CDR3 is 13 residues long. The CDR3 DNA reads TGTGCCACCAGGGGGGGATCCACAGATACGCAGTATTTT. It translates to CATRGGSTDTQYF.

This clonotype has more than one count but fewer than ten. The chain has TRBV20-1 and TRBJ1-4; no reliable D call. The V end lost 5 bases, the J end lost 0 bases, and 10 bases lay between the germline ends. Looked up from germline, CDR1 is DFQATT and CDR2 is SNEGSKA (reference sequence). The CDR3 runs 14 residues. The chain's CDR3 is CSASTGSTNEKLFF. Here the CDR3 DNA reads TGCAGTGCTTCCACGGGGTCAACTAATGAAAAACTGTTTTTT.

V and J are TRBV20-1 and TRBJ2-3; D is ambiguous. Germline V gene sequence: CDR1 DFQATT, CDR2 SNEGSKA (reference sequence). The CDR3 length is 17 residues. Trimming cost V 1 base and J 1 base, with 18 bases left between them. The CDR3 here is CSARVSLSHVGTDTQYF. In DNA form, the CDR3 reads TGCAGTGCTAGAGTTTCATTATCCCACGTCGGCACAGATACGCAGTATTTT.

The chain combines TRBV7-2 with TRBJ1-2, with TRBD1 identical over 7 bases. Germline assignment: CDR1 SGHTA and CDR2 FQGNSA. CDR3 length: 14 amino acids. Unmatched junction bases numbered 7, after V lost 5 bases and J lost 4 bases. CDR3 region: CASSPTGALYGYTF. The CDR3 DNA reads TGTGCCAGCAGCCCTACAGGGGCCCTCTATGGCTACACCTTC.

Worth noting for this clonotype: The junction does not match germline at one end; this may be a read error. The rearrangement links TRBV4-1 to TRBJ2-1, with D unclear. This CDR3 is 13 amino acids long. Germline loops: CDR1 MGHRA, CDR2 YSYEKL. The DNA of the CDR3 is TGCGCCAGCAGCGCAGACTCCCGGAATGGGCAGTTCTTC. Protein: CASSADSRNGQFF.